This record looks at one T cell receptor beta chain sequence and its context. These data belong to a study of breast tumors, draining lymph nodes, adjacent tissues. Breast cancer patients provided tissue from their axillary draining lymph nodes. Germline loops: CDR1 LNHDA, CDR2 SQIVND (reference sequence). The CDR3 sequence is 15 residues long. Trimming left V 1 base short and J 1 base short, with 8 bases between. TCRdb reprocessed the multiplex PCR reads with MiXCR, giving one entry per CDR3 protein. The data hold around 300,000 distinct CDR3 sequences, with around 31% observed a single time. Sequenced: axillary lymph node tissue. J is TRBJ1-3 and V is TRBV19, with D unclear. The clonotype comes from a female donor with breast cancer. Some clones in this sample may be carry-over from other donors' samples. DNA of the CDR3: TGTGCCAGTAGTATAGGTCGGGTGTCTGGAAACACCATATATTTT. Its protein product is CASSIGRVSGNTIYF.